The 12 T cell receptor beta chains in this list originate from one sample, sequenced in a study of T cell responses to AZD1222 COVID-19 vaccine. The protocol was immunoSEQ multiplex PCR, while the TCRdb copy is restricted to in-frame clones and leaves out a portion. The sample has about 80,000 clones; around 93% are singletons. The source material was peripheral blood, sampled 28 days after the second AZD1222 dose. The source of these receptors is an adult who received the AZD1222 COVID-19 vaccine.

The J gene is TRBJ2-1, the V gene TRBV27, with D perhaps matching TRBD1 (6 bases). The V gene lost 3 bases and the J gene lost 4 bases, with 16 bases spanning the gap. From germline, CDR1 is MNHEY and CDR2 SMNVEV (reference sequence). CDR3 length: 16 residues. The CDR3 sequence is CASSFPRGRGYNEQFF. The CDR3 DNA is TGTGCCAGCAGTTTCCCTAGGGGGAGAGGATACAATGAGCAGTTCTTC.

V usage is TRBV18 and J usage is TRBJ1-5; 7 nucleotides match TRBD1. CDR3 size: 13 residues. The V and J ends lost 6 bases and 5 bases, in that order; junction bases with no gene match: 4. CDR1 KGHSH and CDR2 LQKENI come from the germline V gene. The CDR3 here is CASSGQRDQPQHF. The CDR3 DNA is TGTGCCAGCTCGGGACAGCGGGATCAGCCCCAGCATTTT.

The J gene is TRBJ1-5, the V gene TRBV6-1; D is perhaps TRBD1 (6 bases). CDR1 is MNHNS, CDR2 SASEGT, per germline. This CDR3 is 15 amino acids long. Trimming removed 1 base from V and 2 bases from J, with 9 bases in between. This chain's CDR3 is CASSEEQGGNQPQHF. CDR3 in DNA: TGTGCCAGCAGTGAAGAACAGGGTGGCAATCAGCCCCAGCATTTT.

J is TRBJ2-1 and V is TRBV29-1; tentatively, D is TRBD1 or TRBD2 (5 bases each). V was trimmed by 5 bases and J by 5 bases, leaving 19 bases between them. Germline V CDR1 and CDR2: SQVTM, ANQGSEA. The CDR3 contains 15 residues. CDR3 loop: CSVKRQGAGNNEQFF. CDR3 in DNA: TGCAGCGTTAAACGTCAGGGAGCTGGTAACAATGAGCAGTTCTTC.

The chain carries TRBV30 and TRBJ2-1; 14 bases line up with TRBD2. The CDR3 extends over 17 amino acids. The germline CDR1 and CDR2 sequences are GTSNPN and SVGIG (reference sequence). Trimming at V came to 4 bases and at J to 1 base, leaving 6 bases not matched to a gene. CDR3 region: CAWTTSGRVTSYNEQFF. The CDR3 region has the DNA TGTGCCTGGACGACTAGCGGGAGGGTAACTTCCTACAATGAGCAGTTCTTC.

This chain connects TRBV7-3 to TRBJ2-1; TRBD2 matches 11 bases. The CDR3 is 16 residues long. Trimming took 5 bases from V and 6 from J; bases not matched to a gene: 9. Looked up from germline, CDR1 is SGHTA and CDR2 is FQGTGA. As DNA, the CDR3 is TGTGCCAGCAGCCAAGGACTAGCGGGTTTGGGCAATGAGCAGTTCTTC. Its translation: CASSQGLAGLGNEQFF.

In its sample, this clone was seen once. The chain uses TRBV11-3 and TRBJ2-3, with D possibly matching TRBD1 (6 bases). V was trimmed by 5 bases and J by 9 bases, leaving 15 bases between them. Germline CDR1 is SGHNT and CDR2 is YENEEA. The CDR3 totals 13 residues. CDR3 DNA sequence: TGTGCCAGCAGCCCCGCCGACCAGGGGACGCAGTATTTT. It encodes CASSPADQGTQYF.

The chain uses TRBV6-1 and TRBJ1-5; weak D call: TRBD1 (5 bases). Per germline, CDR1 MNHNS and CDR2 SASEGT. CDR3 length: 14 amino acids. The V gene lost 2 bases and the J gene lost 9 bases, with 14 bases spanning the gap. The CDR3 protein is CASSETGTPRPQHF. DNA for the CDR3: TGTGCCAGCAGTGAAACCGGGACGCCCCGGCCCCAGCATTTT.

The chain is built from TRBV5-4 and TRBJ2-3; 14 positions agree with TRBD2. With 4 bases clipped from V and 5 bases from J, the junction kept 6 bases outside the gene matches. CDR3 size: 16 residues. Germline-derived CDR1 and CDR2 are SGHNT and YYREEE (reference sequence). CDR3 residues: CASSAGLAGAEDTQYF. The CDR3, as DNA: TGTGCCAGCAGCGCGGGACTAGCGGGAGCCGAAGATACGCAGTATTTT.

The J gene is TRBJ2-1, the V gene TRBV7-2, with TRBD2 matching over 10 bases. There are 16 residues in the CDR3. CDR1 and CDR2 (germline): SGHTA, FQGNSA. The V gene end was trimmed by 0 bases and the J gene end by 8 bases; junction bases not matched to a gene: 7. The CDR3 DNA reads TGTGCCAGCAGCTTAGCGCCAGCTAGCGGGAGTTATGAGCAGTTCTTC. It encodes CASSLAPASGSYEQFF.

The chain combines TRBV6-5 with TRBJ1-5, with TRBD1 matching 7 bases. Germline CDR1 and CDR2: MNHEY and SVGAGI. This CDR3 is 15 amino acids long. Trimming removed 6 bases from V and 3 bases from J; junction bases left unmatched: 8. CDR3 sequence reads: CASRVTGTDNQPQHF. The CDR3 DNA reads TGTGCCAGCAGGGTCACCGGGACAGACAATCAGCCCCAGCATTTT.

This sequence joins TRBV28 and TRBJ1-1; TRBD1 aligns across 7 bases. V lost 6 bases and J lost 1; bases outside the gene matches: 8. The germline V gene has CDR1 MDHEN and CDR2 SYDVKM. This CDR3 is 15 amino acids long. The CDR3 loop is CASRFRGVRNTEAFF. The DNA of the CDR3 is TGTGCCAGCAGGTTCAGGGGGGTACGGAACACTGAAGCTTTCTTT.